This T cell receptor (beta chain) is drawn from a study of blood T cell repertoires in COVID-19. In the study overall: Acute and convalescent COVID-19 specimens originated in the United States, Italy and Spain.

Individuals aged roughly 18 to 95 years were recruited from around 22 US areas. Source study methods: Researchers report that nucleated cell counts were estimated from reference gene primer amplification. Libraries were prepared by immunoSEQ multiplex PCR; TCRdb keeps only in-frame clonotypes and omits some of them. V and J calls and clone size are given by that table; D and trimming were obtained from the DNA. Counted here are about 250,000 clones, 86% occurring once; the ten biggest clones make up around 1.7%. The CDR3 is 16 residues long. Germline V gene data show CDR1 as LNHDA and CDR2 as SQIVND (reference sequence). The junction had 9 bases not matched to a gene; V was cut back by 4 bases and J by 3 bases.

This chain connects TRBV19 to TRBJ1-5, with TRBD1 identical over 7 bases. Sequenced material: PBMCs or T cells enriched from blood (not recorded which). The source of this sequence is a man between 35 and 55 years old who had recovered from COVID-19. The CDR3 reads CASSTHRGDFNQPQHF. The CDR3 DNA sequence: TGTGCCAGTAGTACCCACAGGGGCGACTTCAATCAGCCCCAGCATTTT.